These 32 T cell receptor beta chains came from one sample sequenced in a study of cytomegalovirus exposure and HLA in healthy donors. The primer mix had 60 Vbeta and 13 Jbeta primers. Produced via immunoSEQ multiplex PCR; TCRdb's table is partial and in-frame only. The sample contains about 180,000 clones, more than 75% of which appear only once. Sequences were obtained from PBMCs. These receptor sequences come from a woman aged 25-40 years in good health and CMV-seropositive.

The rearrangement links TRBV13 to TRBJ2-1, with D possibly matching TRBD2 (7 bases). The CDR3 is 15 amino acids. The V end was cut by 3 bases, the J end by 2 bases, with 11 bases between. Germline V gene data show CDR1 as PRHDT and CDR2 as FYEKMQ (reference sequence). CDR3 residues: CASSFGGGPYNEQFF. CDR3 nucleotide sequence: TGTGCCAGCAGCTTCGGCGGGGGCCCCTACAATGAGCAGTTCTTC.

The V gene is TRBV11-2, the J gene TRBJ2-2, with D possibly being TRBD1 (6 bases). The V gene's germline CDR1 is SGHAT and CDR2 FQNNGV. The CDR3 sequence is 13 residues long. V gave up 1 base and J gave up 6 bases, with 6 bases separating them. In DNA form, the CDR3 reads TGTGCCAGCAGCTTAGGGGGGCCCGGGGAGCTGTTTTTT. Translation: CASSLGGPGELFF.

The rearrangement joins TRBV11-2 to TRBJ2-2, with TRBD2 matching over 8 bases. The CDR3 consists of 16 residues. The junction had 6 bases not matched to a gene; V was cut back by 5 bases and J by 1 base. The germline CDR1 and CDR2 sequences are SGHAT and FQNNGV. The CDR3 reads CASSVRGGRNTGELFF. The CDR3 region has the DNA TGTGCCAGCAGCGTCCGGGGGGGGAGGAACACCGGGGAGCTGTTTTTT.

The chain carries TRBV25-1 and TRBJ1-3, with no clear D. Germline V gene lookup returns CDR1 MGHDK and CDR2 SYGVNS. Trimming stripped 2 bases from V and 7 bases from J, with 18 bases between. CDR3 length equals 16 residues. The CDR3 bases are TGTGCCAGCAGTGAAGGCAGACCGAGGGAGAGGAACACCATATATTTT. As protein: CASSEGRPRERNTIYF.

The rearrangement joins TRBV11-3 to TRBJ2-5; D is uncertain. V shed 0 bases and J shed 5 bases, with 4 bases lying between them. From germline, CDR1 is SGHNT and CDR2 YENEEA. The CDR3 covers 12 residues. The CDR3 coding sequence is TGTGCCAGCAGCTTAGATCGGGAGACCCAGTACTTC. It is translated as CASSLDRETQYF. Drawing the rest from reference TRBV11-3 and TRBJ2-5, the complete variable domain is EAGVVQSPRYKIIEKKQPVAFWCNPISGHNTLYWYLQNLGQGPELLIRYENEEAVDDSQLPKDRFSAERLKGVDSTLKIQPAELGDSAVYLCASSLDRETQYFGPGTRLLVL.

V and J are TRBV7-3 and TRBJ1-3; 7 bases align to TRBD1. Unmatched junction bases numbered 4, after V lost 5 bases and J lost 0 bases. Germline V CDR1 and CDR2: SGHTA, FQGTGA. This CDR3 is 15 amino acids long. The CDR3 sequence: CASSRGTASGNTIYF. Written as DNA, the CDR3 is TGTGCCAGCAGCCGTGGGACAGCCTCTGGAAACACCATATATTTT.

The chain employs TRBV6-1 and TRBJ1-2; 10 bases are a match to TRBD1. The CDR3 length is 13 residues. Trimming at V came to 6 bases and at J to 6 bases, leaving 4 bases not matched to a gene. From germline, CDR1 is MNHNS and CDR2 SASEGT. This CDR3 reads CASSLDRGDGYTF. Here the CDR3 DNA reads TGTGCCAGCAGCCTGGACAGGGGGGATGGCTACACCTTC.

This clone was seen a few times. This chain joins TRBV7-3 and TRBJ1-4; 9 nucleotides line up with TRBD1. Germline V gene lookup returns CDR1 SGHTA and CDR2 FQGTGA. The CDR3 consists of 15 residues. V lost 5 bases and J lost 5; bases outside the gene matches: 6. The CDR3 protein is CASSPRGTGNEKLFF. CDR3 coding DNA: TGTGCCAGCAGCCCTAGAGGGACAGGGAATGAAAAACTGTTTTTT.

The CDR3 region is CASRDRANEKLFF. The CDR3 coding sequence is TGCGCCAGCAGAGACAGGGCTAATGAAAAACTGTTTTTT. The genes are TRBV5-1 and TRBJ1-4; the match to TRBD1 covers 7 bases. This CDR3 is built from 13 residues. Germline V gives CDR1 SGHRS, CDR2 YFSETQ. Trimming took 5 bases from V and 3 from J; bases not matched to a gene: 1.

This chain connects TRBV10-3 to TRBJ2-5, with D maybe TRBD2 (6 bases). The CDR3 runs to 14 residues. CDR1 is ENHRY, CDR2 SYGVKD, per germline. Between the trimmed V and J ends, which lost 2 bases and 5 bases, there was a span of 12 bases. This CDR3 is CAISEPGSGETQYF. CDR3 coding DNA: TGTGCCATCAGTGAGCCTGGGAGCGGGGAGACCCAGTACTTC.

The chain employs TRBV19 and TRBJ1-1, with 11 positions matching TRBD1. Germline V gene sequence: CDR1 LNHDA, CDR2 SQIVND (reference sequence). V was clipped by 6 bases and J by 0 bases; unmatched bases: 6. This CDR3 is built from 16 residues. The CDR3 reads CASRRGQGVLNTEAFF. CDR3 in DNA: TGTGCCAGTAGGAGGGGACAGGGGGTCTTGAACACTGAAGCTTTCTTT. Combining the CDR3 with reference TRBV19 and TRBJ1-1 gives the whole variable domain DGGITQSPKYLFRKEGQNVTLSCEQNLNHDAMYWYRQDPGQGLRLIYYSQIVNDFQKGDIAEGYSVSREKKESFPLTVTSAQKNPTAFYLCASRRGQGVLNTEAFFGQGTRLTVV.

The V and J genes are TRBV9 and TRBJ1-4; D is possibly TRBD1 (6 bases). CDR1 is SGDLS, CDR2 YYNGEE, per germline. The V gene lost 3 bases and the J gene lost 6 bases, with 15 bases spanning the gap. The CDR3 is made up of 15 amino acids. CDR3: CASSAPGGGHEKLFF. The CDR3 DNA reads TGTGCCAGCAGCGCCCCGGGGGGCGGCCATGAAAAACTGTTTTTT.

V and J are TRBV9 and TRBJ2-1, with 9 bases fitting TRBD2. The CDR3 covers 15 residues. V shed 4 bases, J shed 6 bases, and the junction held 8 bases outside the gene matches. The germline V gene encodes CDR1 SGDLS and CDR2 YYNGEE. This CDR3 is CASSRAASGVNEQFF. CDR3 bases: TGTGCCAGCAGCCGCGCAGCTAGCGGGGTCAATGAGCAGTTCTTC.

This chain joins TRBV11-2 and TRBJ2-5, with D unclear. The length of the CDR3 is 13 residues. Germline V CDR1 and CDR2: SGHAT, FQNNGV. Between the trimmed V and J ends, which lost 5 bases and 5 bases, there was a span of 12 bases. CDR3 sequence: CASSPRAVETQYF. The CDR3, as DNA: TGTGCCAGCAGCCCCCGCGCGGTTGAGACCCAGTACTTC.

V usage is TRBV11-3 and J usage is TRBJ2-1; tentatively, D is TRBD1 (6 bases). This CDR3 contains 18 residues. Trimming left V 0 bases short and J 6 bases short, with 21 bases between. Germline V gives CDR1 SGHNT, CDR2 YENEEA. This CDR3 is CASSLDLGDTRKSNEQFF. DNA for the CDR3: TGTGCCAGCAGCTTAGATCTGGGGGACACCAGAAAGTCCAATGAGCAGTTCTTC.

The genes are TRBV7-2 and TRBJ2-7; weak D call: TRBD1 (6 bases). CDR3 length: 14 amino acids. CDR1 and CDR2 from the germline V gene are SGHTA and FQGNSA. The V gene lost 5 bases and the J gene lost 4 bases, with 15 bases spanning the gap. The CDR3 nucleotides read TGTGCCAGCAGCCCGAAGGGGGTAAGATACGAGCAGTACTTC. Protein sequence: CASSPKGVRYEQYF.

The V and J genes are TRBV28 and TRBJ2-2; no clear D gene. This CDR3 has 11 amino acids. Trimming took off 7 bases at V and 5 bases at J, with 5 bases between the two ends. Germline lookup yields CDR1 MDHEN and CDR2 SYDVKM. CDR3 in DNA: TGTGCCAGCACCGGGACCGGGGAGCTGTTTTTT. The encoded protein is CASTGTGELFF. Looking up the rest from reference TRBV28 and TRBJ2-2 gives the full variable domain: DVKVTQSSRYLVKRTGEKVFLECVQDMDHENMFWYRQDPGLGLRLIYFSYDVKMKEKGDIPEGYSVSREKKERFSLILESASTNQTSMYLCASTGTGELFFGEGSRLTVL.

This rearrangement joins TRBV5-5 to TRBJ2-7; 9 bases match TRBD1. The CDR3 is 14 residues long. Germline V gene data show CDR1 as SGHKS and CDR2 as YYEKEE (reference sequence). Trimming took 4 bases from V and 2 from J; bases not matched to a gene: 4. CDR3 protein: CASSPDRGPYEQYF. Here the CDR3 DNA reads TGTGCCAGCAGCCCGGACAGGGGCCCCTACGAGCAGTACTTC.

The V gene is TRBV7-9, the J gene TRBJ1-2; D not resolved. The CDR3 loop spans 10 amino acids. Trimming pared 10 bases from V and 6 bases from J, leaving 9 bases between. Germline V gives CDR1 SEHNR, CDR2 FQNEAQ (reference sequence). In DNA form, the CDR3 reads TGTGCCACGGGGAATGATGGCTACACCTTC. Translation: CATGNDGYTF.

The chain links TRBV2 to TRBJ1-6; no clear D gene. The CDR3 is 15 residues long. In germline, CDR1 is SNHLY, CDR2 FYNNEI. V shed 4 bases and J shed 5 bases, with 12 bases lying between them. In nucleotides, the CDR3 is TGTGCCAGCAGTGTCCAGGTCGGGGATAATTCACCCCTCCACTTT. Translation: CASSVQVGDNSPLHF.

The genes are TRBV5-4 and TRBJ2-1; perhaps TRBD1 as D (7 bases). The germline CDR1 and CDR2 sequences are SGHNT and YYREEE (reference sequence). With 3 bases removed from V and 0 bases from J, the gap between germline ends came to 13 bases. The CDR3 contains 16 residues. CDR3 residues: CASSSGGQPSYNEQFF. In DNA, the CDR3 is TGTGCCAGCAGCTCCGGGGGACAGCCCTCCTACAATGAGCAGTTCTTC.

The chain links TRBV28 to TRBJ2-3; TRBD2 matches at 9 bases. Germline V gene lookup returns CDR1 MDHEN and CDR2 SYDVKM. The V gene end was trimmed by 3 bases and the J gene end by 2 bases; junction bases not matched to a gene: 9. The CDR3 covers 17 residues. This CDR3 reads CASSFPGLAGNTDTQYF. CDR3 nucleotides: TGTGCCAGCAGTTTTCCCGGGCTAGCGGGGAACACAGATACGCAGTATTTT.

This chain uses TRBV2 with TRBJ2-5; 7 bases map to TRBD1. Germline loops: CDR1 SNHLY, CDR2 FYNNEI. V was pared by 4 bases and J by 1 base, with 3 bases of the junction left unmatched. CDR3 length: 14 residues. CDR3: CASSAPGGQETQYF. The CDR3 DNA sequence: TGTGCCAGCAGTGCCCCAGGGGGCCAAGAGACCCAGTACTTC.

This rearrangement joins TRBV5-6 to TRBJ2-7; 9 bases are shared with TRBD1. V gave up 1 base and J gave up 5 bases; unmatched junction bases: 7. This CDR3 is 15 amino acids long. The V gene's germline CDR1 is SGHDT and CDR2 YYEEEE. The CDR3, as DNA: TGTGCCAGCAGCTTGACCGGGACAGGGACCCACGAGCAGTACTTC. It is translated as CASSLTGTGTHEQYF.

CDR3 protein: CASSEPLSIAGGRYEQYF. For the CDR3, the DNA is TGCGCCAGCAGTGAGCCCCTTTCGATAGCGGGGGGAAGATACGAGCAGTACTTC. This rearrangement joins TRBV10-2 to TRBJ2-7; TRBD2 agrees at 10 bases. Germline values: CDR1 WSHSY, CDR2 SAAADI. This CDR3 contains 18 residues. V shed 2 bases, J shed 4 bases, and the junction held 14 bases outside the gene matches.

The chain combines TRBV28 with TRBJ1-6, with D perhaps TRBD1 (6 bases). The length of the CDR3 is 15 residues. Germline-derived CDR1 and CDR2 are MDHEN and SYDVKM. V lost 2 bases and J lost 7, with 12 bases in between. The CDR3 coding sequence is TGTGCCAGCAGTTTAGGAAGGGGGTTGAATTCACCCCTCCACTTT. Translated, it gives CASSLGRGLNSPLHF.

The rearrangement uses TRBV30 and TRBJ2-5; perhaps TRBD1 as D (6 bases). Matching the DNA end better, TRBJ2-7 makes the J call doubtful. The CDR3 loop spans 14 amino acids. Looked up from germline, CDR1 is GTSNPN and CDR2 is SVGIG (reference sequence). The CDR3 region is CAWSIRDTNFEQYF. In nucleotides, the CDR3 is TGTGCCTGGAGCATCCGGGACACGAACTTCGAGCAGTACTTC.

The chain's CDR3 is CASSLRGQPQHF. The DNA for the CDR3 is TGTGCCAGCAGCTTACGGGGGCAGCCCCAGCATTTT. The J gene is TRBJ1-5, the V gene TRBV7-8; possible D gene TRBD1, 5 bases. The germline V and J ends were trimmed by 2 bases and 7 bases, with 6 bases remaining between them. The CDR3 has 12 amino acids. The V gene's germline CDR1 is SGHVS and CDR2 FQNEAQ.

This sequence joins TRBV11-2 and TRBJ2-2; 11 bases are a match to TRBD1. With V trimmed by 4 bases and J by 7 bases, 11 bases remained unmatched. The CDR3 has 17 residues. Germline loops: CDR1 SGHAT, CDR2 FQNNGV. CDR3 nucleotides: TGTGCCAGCAGCTATCCCGTCGGGACAGGGGGTCACGGGGAGCTGTTTTTT. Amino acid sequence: CASSYPVGTGGHGELFF.

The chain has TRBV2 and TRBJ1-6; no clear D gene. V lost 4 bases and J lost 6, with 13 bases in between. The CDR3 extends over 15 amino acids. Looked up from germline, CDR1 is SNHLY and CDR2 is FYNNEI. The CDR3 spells CASSGPNRVNSPLHF. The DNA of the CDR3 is TGTGCCAGCAGTGGGCCTAACAGAGTTAATTCACCCCTCCACTTT.

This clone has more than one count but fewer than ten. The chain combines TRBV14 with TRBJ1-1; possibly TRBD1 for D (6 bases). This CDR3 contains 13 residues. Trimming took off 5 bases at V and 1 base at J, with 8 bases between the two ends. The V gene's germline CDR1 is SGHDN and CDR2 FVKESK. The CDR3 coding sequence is TGTGCCAGCAGCTTACAGGGGAACACTGAAGCTTTCTTT. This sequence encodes CASSLQGNTEAFF.

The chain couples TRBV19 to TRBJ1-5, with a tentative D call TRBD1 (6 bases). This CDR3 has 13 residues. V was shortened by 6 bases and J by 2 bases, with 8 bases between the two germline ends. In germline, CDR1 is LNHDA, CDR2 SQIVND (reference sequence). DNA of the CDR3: TGTGCCAGTAGAAGACAGGGCAATCAGCCCCAGCATTTT. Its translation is CASRRQGNQPQHF.